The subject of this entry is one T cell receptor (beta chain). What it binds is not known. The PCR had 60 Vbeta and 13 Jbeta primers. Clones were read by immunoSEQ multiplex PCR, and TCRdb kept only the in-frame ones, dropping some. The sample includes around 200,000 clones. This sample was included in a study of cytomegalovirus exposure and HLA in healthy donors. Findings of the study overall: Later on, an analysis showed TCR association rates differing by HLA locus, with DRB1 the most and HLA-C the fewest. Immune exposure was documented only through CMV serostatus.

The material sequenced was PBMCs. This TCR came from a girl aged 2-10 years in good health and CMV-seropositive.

The CDR3 DNA reads as TGTGCCAGCAGTGAAGGGTCCGAGCGGTACGAGCAGTACTTC. Its protein product is CASSEGSERYEQYF. J is TRBJ2-7 and V is TRBV6-1; a possible D gene is TRBD2 (5 bases). CDR3 length: 14 amino acids. The germline V gene encodes CDR1 MNHNS and CDR2 SASEGT. Trimming shortened V by 1 base and J by 4 bases, and 11 bases separated the two germline ends.